This T cell receptor (beta chain) is from a study of T cell responses to AZD1222 COVID-19 vaccine. Study details: Second-dose recipients at about 4 or about 12 weeks were treated as one pooled group. The study, taken as a whole, reports: Researchers report vaccine-associated CD4 TCRs spanning spike, with dominance at 160-218 and 743-854. The repertoires were collected only after the peak T cell response. Spike-specific TCR breadth rose after two AZD1222 doses, and depth rose as well.

The table came from immunoSEQ multiplex PCR; TCRdb's copy has only in-frame clones and leaves some out. The sample holds 72,000 or so clones, 90% seen once. With respect to this clone: Its antigen is as yet unknown.

The CDR3 contains 12 residues. Germline loops: CDR1 SGHNT, CDR2 YENEEA. V shed 4 bases and J shed 5 bases, with 8 bases lying between them. This receptor was identified in an adult in good health. The sequencing here drew on peripheral blood, taken on day 0 of AZD1222 vaccination. The chain is built from TRBV11-3 and TRBJ1-1, with D unclear. The CDR3: CASSWGGTEAFF. CDR3 DNA: TGTGCCAGCAGCTGGGGTGGGACTGAAGCTTTCTTT.